This T cell receptor (beta chain) was documented in a study of T cell changes during pregnancy in multiple sclerosis. Sequenced by immunoSEQ multiplex PCR; TCRdb stores in-frame clones only, minus some. The table lists tens of thousands of clones, roughly 91% of them singletons, with roughly 0.7% in the top ten. Trimming shortened V by 3 bases and J by 4 bases, and 12 bases separated the two germline ends. The germline V gene has CDR1 LNHDA and CDR2 SQIVND (reference sequence). CDR3 length: 14 amino acids. V gene TRBV19 combines with J gene TRBJ1-2; possibly TRBD1 for D (5 bases). The source material was peripheral blood, sampled in the third trimester of pregnancy. This TCR was recovered from a female donor in good health, enrolled as a control in a pregnancy study. CDR3: CASSIPGLTYGYTF. The CDR3 DNA is TGTGCCAGTAGTATCCCGGGACTTACCTATGGCTACACCTTC.